This T cell receptor (beta chain) derives from a study of CD8 T cells in Susac syndrome. The multiple sclerosis controls were treatment-naive patients with relapsing-remitting disease that was stable or active. Negative magnetic isolation gave CD8+ and CD4+ cells; FACS enriched CD8+ TEMRA. When the RNA was reverse transcribed, random hexamers were used with an input of roughly 0.45 to 1 ug. Via MiXCR, TCRdb re-called the immunoSEQ multiplex PCR reads, giving one row per CDR3 protein. The data contain around 77,000 distinct CDR3 sequences, over 90% of them singletons. The CDR3 runs 16 residues. V gave up 5 bases and J gave up 3 bases, with 17 bases separating them. The germline V gene encodes CDR1 SGHVS and CDR2 FQNEAQ.

The sequencing input was CD4+ T cells from PBMCs. The chain links TRBV7-8 to TRBJ1-5, with D maybe TRBD1 (6 bases). This clonotype was obtained from a human donor with multiple sclerosis. The CDR3 here is CASSPSLGQNNQPQHF. CDR3 DNA: TGTGCCAGCAGCCCGAGCCTCGGACAGAACAATCAGCCCCAGCATTTT.